This entry lists 14 T cell receptor beta chains sequenced from one sample in a study of cytomegalovirus exposure and HLA in healthy donors (dated by TCRdb to between 2016 and 2019). Libraries were made using the immunoSEQ multiplex PCR assay. A mixture of 60 forward primers for TCR Vbeta segments and 13 reverse primers for TCR Jbeta segments was used in the multiplex PCR. Here the immuneACCESS table is served through TCRdb, limited to in-frame sequences with V and J called. Missing clones are a known gap in these copies; in checked studies unresolved V genes cover under half, and the rest lacks a known reason. For this sample the table gives over 95,000 clones, of which 70% to 80% were detected only once. 2% to 2.5% of the sample rests with the top ten. Sequenced: PBMCs. These receptors originate from a human donor in good health.

Here the CDR3 reads CASSLAKERPSGNTIYF. The CDR3 region has the DNA TGTGCCAGCAGCTTAGCCAAGGAGAGACCCTCTGGAAACACCATATATTTT. The gene calls are TRBV7-8 and TRBJ1-3; D is ambiguous. Germline-derived CDR1 and CDR2 are SGHVS and FQNEAQ. Trimming cost V 0 bases and J 0 bases, with 12 bases left between them. This CDR3 is built from 17 residues.

V and J are TRBV6-6 and TRBJ2-1; TRBD2 matches at 7 bases. With 6 bases clipped from V and 1 base from J, the junction kept 9 bases outside the gene matches. The germline V gene has CDR1 MNHNY and CDR2 SVGAGI (reference sequence). CDR3 length: 16 residues. CDR3: CASSRGLGGSYNEQFF. As DNA, the CDR3 is TGTGCCAGCAGCCGAGGGCTGGGGGGGTCCTACAATGAGCAGTTCTTC.

The chain couples TRBV6-6 to TRBJ2-2; 8 bases map to TRBD1. Trimming removed 6 bases from V and 3 bases from J; junction bases left unmatched: 6. The CDR3 consists of 15 residues. The germline CDR1 and CDR2 sequences are MNHNY and SVGAGI (reference sequence). CDR3 residues: CASRGGTGYTGELFF. In nucleotides, the CDR3 is TGTGCCAGCAGAGGAGGGACAGGTTACACCGGGGAGCTGTTTTTT.

On this clone: The DNA is omitted, as the CDR3 cannot be located on it reliably, and the CDR3 follows TCRdb's listing. The chain has TRBV21-1 and TRBJ1-5; the table's D call TRBD1 went unverified against the DNA. TRBV21-1 is marked as a pseudogene. The CDR3 extends over 16 residues, inclusive of both ends. Here the CDR3 reads CASSKVGQGSNQPQHF.

The V gene is TRBV10-3, the J gene TRBJ1-2; the match to TRBD1 covers 7 bases. The CDR3 length is 14 residues. Germline V CDR1 and CDR2: ENHRY, SYGVKD. The trim removed 2 bases at V and 4 bases at J, leaving 4 bases unmatched. CDR3 nucleotides: TGTGCCATCAGTGAGAGGGGACAGTTCTATGGCTACACCTTC. Protein sequence: CAISERGQFYGYTF.

J is TRBJ2-1 and V is TRBV11-1; 13 bases map to TRBD2. This CDR3 comprises 16 residues. V lost 3 bases, J lost 8 bases, and 7 bases stayed unmatched. CDR1 is SGHAT, CDR2 FQDESV, per germline (reference sequence). CDR3 DNA sequence: TGTGCCAGCAGCTTTACTAGCGGGGGGGCCCCAGATGAGCAGTTCTTC. Protein product: CASSFTSGGAPDEQFF.

This chain joins TRBV6-1 and TRBJ1-2; possibly TRBD1 for D (5 bases). V was shortened by 5 bases and J by 2 bases, with 9 bases between the two germline ends. CDR3 length: 13 residues. Per germline, CDR1 MNHNS and CDR2 SASEGT. DNA of the CDR3: TGTGCCAGCAGTCGGACAAAGAACTATGGCTACACCTTC. Translated, it gives CASSRTKNYGYTF.

The chain combines TRBV5-1 with TRBJ1-2; no firm D call. CDR3 length: 14 residues. Germline CDR1 and CDR2: SGHRS and YFSETQ. V lost 4 bases and J lost 6, with 16 bases in between. This chain's CDR3 is CASSSNAGRDGYTF. In DNA form, the CDR3 reads TGCGCCAGCAGCAGTAACGCGGGAAGGGATGGCTACACCTTC.

The chain joins TRBV2 to TRBJ2-7, with TRBD1 matching 9 bases. Unmatched junction bases numbered 5, after V lost 8 bases and J lost 6 bases. CDR1 is SNHLY and CDR2 is FYNNEI in the germline V gene. There are 12 residues in the CDR3. DNA of the CDR3: TGTGCCAGCGCATACAGGGGGCTCGAGCAGTACTTC. This encodes CASAYRGLEQYF.

The chain employs TRBV2 and TRBJ1-5; a weak D match, TRBD1 (6 bases). This CDR3 has 15 residues. Trimming took off 4 bases at V and 5 bases at J, with 15 bases between the two ends. Germline values: CDR1 SNHLY, CDR2 FYNNEI. CDR3 sequence reads: CASSGAQGIDQPQHF. CDR3 coding DNA: TGTGCCAGCAGTGGGGCCCAGGGGATAGATCAGCCCCAGCATTTT.

V is TRBV11-2 and J is TRBJ2-7; 7 bases are a match to TRBD2. Germline V gene data show CDR1 as SGHAT and CDR2 as FQNNGV. This CDR3 contains 15 residues. V lost 5 bases and J lost 2; bases outside the gene matches: 9. Here the CDR3 DNA reads TGTGCCAGCAGCATGCGCCCAGCGGGACCCTACGAGCAGTACTTC. This sequence encodes CASSMRPAGPYEQYF.

The chain employs TRBV30 and TRBJ1-2; TRBD1 might be the D (6 bases). Per the germline V gene, CDR1 is GTSNPN and CDR2 is SVGIG (reference sequence). The V end lost 6 bases, the J end lost 2 bases, and 10 bases lay between the germline ends. The CDR3 length is 12 residues. CDR3 residues: CACRGENYGYTF. CDR3 DNA: TGTGCCTGCAGGGGAGAGAACTATGGCTACACCTTC.

The chain employs TRBV11-2 and TRBJ1-1; D is unclear. V was trimmed by 5 bases and J by 0 bases, leaving 13 bases between them. The CDR3 has 15 residues. CDR1 and CDR2 from the germline V gene are SGHAT and FQNNGV. The CDR3 region is CASSALWSMNTEAFF. The DNA for the CDR3 is TGTGCCAGCAGCGCCCTATGGAGTATGAACACTGAAGCTTTCTTT.

The rearrangement uses TRBV27 and TRBJ2-5; possibly TRBD1 for D (5 bases). The CDR3 contains 17 residues. The germline CDR1 and CDR2 sequences are MNHEY and SMNVEV (reference sequence). Trimming pared 0 bases from V and 5 bases from J, leaving 19 bases between. CDR3 sequence: CASSLSNLSGKRETQYF. The CDR3 DNA reads as TGTGCCAGCAGTTTATCGAATCTCTCAGGGAAAAGGGAGACCCAGTACTTC.